One sample yielded the 2 T cell receptor beta chains listed below, sequenced in a study of graft-versus-host responses after intestinal transplantation. This table comes from immunoSEQ multiplex PCR, and its TCRdb copy is limited to in-frame clones, with some not included. Of tens of thousands of clones in the sample, 92% are singletons; the top ten hold approximately 41%. The starting material was PBMCs, obtained about 250 days after intestinal transplant. These receptors originate from a human patient who received an intestinal transplant, so some T cells may come from the graft donor.

The V gene is TRBV30, the J gene TRBJ2-7, with 7 nucleotides matching TRBD1. Germline V lookup: CDR1 GTSNPN, CDR2 SVGIG (reference sequence). Trimming took 1 base from V and 3 from J; bases not matched to a gene: 12. The CDR3 is 16 amino acids. As DNA, the CDR3 is TGTGCCTGGAGTGACCGTGGGACAGCCCCGGGCTACGAGCAGTACTTC. Its translation: CAWSDRGTAPGYEQYF.

The chain couples TRBV25-1 to TRBJ2-1; D gene ambiguous. The CDR3 spans 14 residues. Trimming left V 8 bases short and J 0 bases short, with 11 bases between. Germline CDR1 and CDR2: MGHDK and SYGVNS. In DNA form, the CDR3 reads TGTGCCAGCCGTAGCTCCAGCTCCTACAATGAGCAGTTCTTC. Its protein product is CASRSSSSYNEQFF.